This T cell receptor (beta chain) was sequenced for a study of T cell repertoires in cytomegalovirus infection. Across the study: It can be stated that public TCR beta signatures indicated CMV infection as well as a matching HLA type.

Study-wide results and caveats: HLA-C-restricted CMV-specific TCR beta clonotypes prevailed in the ex vivo response. Cumulative frequency (of public TCR beta family members) identified carriers of CMV plus the relevant HLA.

Via MiXCR, TCRdb re-called the reads, giving one row per CDR3 protein. In the table there are around 260,000 distinct CDR3 sequences, 25% of which are singletons. This clonotype has just one count. The antigen remains unidentified. Just one base apart from a much larger clone, this may be a read error. Because it lacks the conserved phenylalanine or tryptophan at the end, this CDR3 is likely a read error. The CDR3 sequence is 14 residues long. CDR1 is SGHVS and CDR2 is FNYEAQ in the germline V gene. The junction had 2 bases not matched to a gene; V was cut back by 1 base and J by 7 bases. The sequence was collected from a human donor in good health (CMV status not recorded). Some clones in this sample may be carry-over from other donors' samples. The V call is TRBV7-6, the J call TRBJ2-1; 9 positions agree with TRBD1. Sequencing was done on a sample of PBMCs. The DNA of the CDR3 is TGTGCCAGCAGCTTAGTACAGGGGGCGAATGAGCAGTTCTAC. Protein product: CASSLVQGANEQFY.